This T cell receptor (beta chain) was observed in a study of blood T cell repertoires in COVID-19. Study-wide context: Sources were T cells, B-cell-depleted T cells, or PBMCs; the material itself was cDNA or gDNA.

Sequencing used immunoSEQ multiplex PCR; TCRdb keeps in-frame clones, though not all of them. The data show about 90,000 clones, around 90% seen once. Trimming removed 6 bases from V and 5 bases from J, with 13 bases in between. This CDR3 comprises 13 residues. CDR1 is MNHEY and CDR2 is SMNVEV in the germline V gene (reference sequence). The sequence was obtained from an older woman with acute or convalescent COVID-19. The sequenced sample was peripheral blood. The chain carries TRBV27 and TRBJ2-5, with D possibly TRBD2 on 5 matching bases. The CDR3: CASRTIISETQYF. In nucleotides, the CDR3 is TGTGCCAGCAGGACTATAATAAGCGAGACCCAGTACTTC.